The rows below give T cell receptor beta chains drawn from one sample of a study of beta chain features in type 1 diabetes. Measured with immunoSEQ multiplex PCR; TCRdb has only the in-frame clones, and not every one. Of some 100,000 clones in the sample, approximately 37% were seen once. Sequencing input: stem cell memory CD4+ T cells from blood. These receptors all come from a woman younger than 30 in good health. Each CDR3 is given with its conserved first and last residue. The D gene is left open where the match is weak. Not all rows give a size; the values are once, few, many and, for expanded clones, a class.

>TRBV19|TRBJ2-7|-|TRBD1
CASSGDRGRKGYEQYF
TGTGCCAGTAGCGGGGACAGGGGGAGAAAAGGCTACGAGCAGTACTTC
>TRBV5-1|TRBJ1-1|once|TRBD1
CASSLAGTGYLNTEAFF
TGCGCCAGCAGCTTGGCCGGGACAGGGTATTTGAACACTGAAGCTTTCTTT
>TRBV4-3|TRBJ2-4|-|TRBD1
CASSQDLRTGFFIQYF
TGCGCCAGCAGCCAAGACCTACGGACAGGGTTTTTCATTCAGTACTTC
>TRBV7-3|TRBJ2-5|-|-
CASSLGGPGQETQYF
TGTGCCAGCAGCTTAGGAGGGCCGGGGCAAGAGACCCAGTACTTC
>TRBV30|TRBJ1-2|-|TRBD1
CAWKPGTGGLYGYTF
TGTGCCTGGAAGCCGGGGACAGGGGGCCTCTATGGCTACACCTTC
>TRBV7-2|TRBJ1-2|-|TRBD1
CASSTAPGQLMDGYTF
TGTGCCAGCAGCACAGCCCCGGGACAGCTGATGGACGGCTACACCTTC
>TRBV5-1|TRBJ2-5|-|-
CASRFRLPGAGETQYF
TGCGCCAGCAGATTCCGACTTCCGGGAGCGGGAGAGACCCAGTACTTC
>TRBV7-9|TRBJ2-1|-|-
CASTTELGLAAFF
TGTGCCAGCACCACAGAGCTGGGACTCGCGGCCTTCTTC
>TRBV4-2|TRBJ2-2|few|TRBD1
CASSQDHRTGYSGELFF
TGTGCCAGCAGCCAAGATCACCGGACAGGGTATTCCGGGGAGCTGTTTTTT
>TRBV6-5|TRBJ2-1|-|-
CASIKTGSYEQFF
TGTGCCAGCATTAAGACCGGGAGCTATGAGCAGTTCTTC
>TRBV28|TRBJ2-3|few|TRBD2
CASSSFASGRWADTQYF
TGTGCCAGCAGTTCCTTCGCTAGCGGGAGATGGGCAGATACGCAGTATTTT
>TRBV18|TRBJ2-2|-|TRBD2
CASSPGLAVGRELFF
TGTGCCAGCTCACCGGGACTAGCGGTCGGGAGGGAGCTGTTTTTT
>TRBV29-1|TRBJ1-2|few|-
CSVLSGPPIRYTF
TGCAGCGTTCTCTCAGGCCCACCTATTCGCTACACCTTC
>TRBV7-9|TRBJ1-1|few|-
CASSRAGYTEAFF
TGTGCCAGCAGCCGAGCGGGGTACACTGAAGCTTTCTTT
>TRBV30|TRBJ2-3|once|-
CAWSTRDTQYF
TGTGCCTGGAGTACCAGAGATACGCAGTATTTT
>TRBV15|TRBJ2-7|-|-
CATSRDGRGSDEQYF
TGTGCCACCAGCAGAGATGGGCGAGGGAGCGACGAGCAGTACTTC
>TRBV5-4|TRBJ2-5|few|-
CASSFSLYQETQYF
TGTGCCAGCAGCTTTTCCTTGTACCAAGAGACCCAGTACTTC
>TRBV4-1|TRBJ2-3|few|TRBD2
CASSQGPTSGNADTQYF
TGCGCCAGCAGCCAAGGTCCAACTAGCGGGAACGCAGATACGCAGTATTTT
>TRBV18|TRBJ2-7|-|-
CASSPLHKHYEQYF
TGTGCCAGCTCACCATTACACAAACACTACGAGCAGTACTTC
>TRBV7-2|TRBJ1-2|-|TRBD1
CASSLDYAGQISYGYTF
TGTGCCAGCAGCTTAGATTATGCGGGACAGATATCCTATGGCTACACCTTC
>TRBV14|TRBJ2-7|-|TRBD2
CASSQGRTSGRTTEYEQYF
TGTGCCAGCAGCCAGGGAAGGACTAGCGGGAGGACGACGGAGTACGAGCAGTACTTC
>TRBV18|TRBJ1-2|few|-
CASSPRGRSDYGYTF
TGTGCCAGCTCACCACGGGGGAGGTCAGACTATGGCTACACCTTC
>TRBV4-1|TRBJ2-1|-|-
CASSQVPWGEQFF
TGCGCCAGCAGCCAAGTTCCATGGGGCGAGCAGTTCTTC
>TRBV30|TRBJ2-2|-|TRBD2
CAWFSGRGTGELFF
TGTGCCTGGTTTAGCGGGAGAGGGACCGGGGAGCTGTTTTTT
>TRBV5-5|TRBJ1-2|-|-
CASSNGEDYGYTF
TGTGCCAGCAGCAACGGGGAGGACTATGGCTACACCTTC
>TRBV28|TRBJ2-1|few|-
CASSFIMENEQFF
TGTGCCAGCAGTTTTATAATGGAGAATGAGCAGTTCTTC